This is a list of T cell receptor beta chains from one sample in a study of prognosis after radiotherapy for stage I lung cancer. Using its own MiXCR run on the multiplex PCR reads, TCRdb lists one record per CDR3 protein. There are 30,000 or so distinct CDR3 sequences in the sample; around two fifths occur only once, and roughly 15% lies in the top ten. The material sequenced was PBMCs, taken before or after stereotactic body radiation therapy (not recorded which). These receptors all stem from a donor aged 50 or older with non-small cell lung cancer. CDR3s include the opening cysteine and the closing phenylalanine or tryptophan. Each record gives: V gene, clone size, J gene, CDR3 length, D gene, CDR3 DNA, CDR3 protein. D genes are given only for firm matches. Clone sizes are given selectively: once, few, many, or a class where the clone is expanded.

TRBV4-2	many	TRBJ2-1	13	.	TGTGCCAGCAGCCAAGACGACAGAATTGAGCAGTTCTTC	CASSQDDRIEQFF
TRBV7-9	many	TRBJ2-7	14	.	TGTGCCAGCAGCTTAGGAGAGATACCCTACGAGCAGTACTTC	CASSLGEIPYEQYF
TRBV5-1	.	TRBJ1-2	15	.	TGCGCCAACATCTTGGCCGTGTCAGGTTCCCAAGGCTACACCTTC	CANILAVSGSQGYTF
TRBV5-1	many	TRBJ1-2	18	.	TGCGCCAGCAGCTCCTGGTCAGACCGGGACACAGCTAACTATGGCTACACCTTC	CASSSWSDRDTANYGYTF
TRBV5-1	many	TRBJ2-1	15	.	TGCGCCAGCAACCGACAGCCTCGCAAGGAGAATGAGCAGTTCTTC	CASNRQPRKENEQFF
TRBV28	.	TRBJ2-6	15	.	TGTGCCAGCAGTTTAGACCCCTCTGGGGCCAACGTCCTGACTTTC	CASSLDPSGANVLTF
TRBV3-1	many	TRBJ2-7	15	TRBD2	TGTGCCAGCAGCCAGAGCAGCGGGGCATCCTACGAGCAGTACTTC	CASSQSSGASYEQYF
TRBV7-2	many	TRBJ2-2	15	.	TGTGCCAGCAGCTTAGCAGGGTTGAACACCGGGGAGCTGTTTTTT	CASSLAGLNTGELFF
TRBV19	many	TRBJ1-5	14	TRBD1	TGTGCCAGTAGAGGACAGGGGATAGGTCAGCCCCAGCATTTT	CASRGQGIGQPQHF
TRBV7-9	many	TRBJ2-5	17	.	TGTGCCAGCAGCCCCGGGTCATGGCGGGTATTGCAAGAGACCCAGTACTTC	CASSPGSWRVLQETQYF
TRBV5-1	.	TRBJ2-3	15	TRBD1	TGCGCCAACAGCTTGGAAGGGGGCTGGACATATACGCAGTATTTT	CANSLEGGWTYTQYF
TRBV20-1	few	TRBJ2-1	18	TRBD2	TGCAGTGCTAGAACAGGGAAGAAAGGGACTAGCGGTAACAATGAGCAGTTCTTC	CSARTGKKGTSGNNEQFF
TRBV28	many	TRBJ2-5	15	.	TGTGCCAGCAGCTACACAGGGAAATTCATGGAGACCCAGTACTTC	CASSYTGKFMETQYF
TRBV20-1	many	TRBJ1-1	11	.	TGCAGTGCTAGGTCTAACACTGAAGCTTTCTTT	CSARSNTEAFF
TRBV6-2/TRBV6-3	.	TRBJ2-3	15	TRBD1	TGTGCCAGCAGTAGGGACAGAGGAATAGCATATACGCAGTATTTT	CASSRDRGIAYTQYF
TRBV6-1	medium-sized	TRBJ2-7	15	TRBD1	TGTGCCAGCAGTCAGGGGACAGGGGGGCCCTCCGAGCAGTACTTC	CASSQGTGGPSEQYF
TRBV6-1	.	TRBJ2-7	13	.	TGTGCCAGCAGTGAAGGCGGACCCTACTATCAGTACTTC	CASSEGGPYYQYF
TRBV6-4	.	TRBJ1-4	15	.	TGTGCCAGCAGTCCCCAGGTACGGGGGAGCGAAAAACTGTTTTTT	CASSPQVRGSEKLFF
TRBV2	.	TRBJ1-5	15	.	TGTGCTAGCAGTCAGGAAGGGGTGGGCAATCAGCCCCAGCATTTT	CASSQEGVGNQPQHF
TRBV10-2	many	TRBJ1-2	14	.	TGCGCCAGCAGAGAGGGCAAGGATCGCTATGGCTACACCTTC	CASREGKDRYGYTF
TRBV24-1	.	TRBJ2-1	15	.	TGTGACACCAGTGCTGAACGGGGGATCCACAATGAGCAGTTCTTC	CDTSAERGIHNEQFF
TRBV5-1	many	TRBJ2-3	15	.	TGCGCCAGCAGCTTGAGGCCTAGCCTGACAGATACGCAGTATTTT	CASSLRPSLTDTQYF
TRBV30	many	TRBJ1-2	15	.	TGTGCCTGGAGTCGTAGTCTCCGGGACGCTGGGGGCTACACCTTC	CAWSRSLRDAGGYTF
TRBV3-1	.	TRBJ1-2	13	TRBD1	TGTGCCAGCACCGGACAGGGGGCAGGTGGCTACACCTTC	CASTGQGAGGYTF